This T cell receptor (beta chain) was documented in a study of blood T cell repertoires in COVID-19. Study as a whole: Samples of COVID-19 (acute and convalescent) were obtained from the United States, Italy and Spain. The analysed material was cDNA or gDNA that came from T cells, B-cell-depleted T cells, or PBMCs.

Original data processing: Reference gene primer amplification in the assay estimated nucleated cell counts. Clones were sequenced by immunoSEQ multiplex PCR, and TCRdb holds only the in-frame ones, with some missing. V and J calls and clone size are copied from that table; D and trimming were computed from the DNA. The sample carries 100,000 or so clones, more than 65% recorded once. This clone was recorded many times. CDR1 and CDR2 (germline): SGDLS, YYNGEE. With V trimmed by 0 bases and J by 2 bases, 2 bases remained unmatched. The CDR3 covers 15 residues. The receptor was isolated from a man aged 70-80 years with active or convalescent COVID-19. The sequencing sample was made of peripheral blood. This chain uses TRBV9 with TRBJ2-4; 7 nucleotides align to TRBD2. The CDR3 loop is CASSVGGGTKNIQYF. The CDR3, as DNA: TGTGCCAGCAGCGTAGGGGGAGGGACCAAAAACATTCAGTACTTC.